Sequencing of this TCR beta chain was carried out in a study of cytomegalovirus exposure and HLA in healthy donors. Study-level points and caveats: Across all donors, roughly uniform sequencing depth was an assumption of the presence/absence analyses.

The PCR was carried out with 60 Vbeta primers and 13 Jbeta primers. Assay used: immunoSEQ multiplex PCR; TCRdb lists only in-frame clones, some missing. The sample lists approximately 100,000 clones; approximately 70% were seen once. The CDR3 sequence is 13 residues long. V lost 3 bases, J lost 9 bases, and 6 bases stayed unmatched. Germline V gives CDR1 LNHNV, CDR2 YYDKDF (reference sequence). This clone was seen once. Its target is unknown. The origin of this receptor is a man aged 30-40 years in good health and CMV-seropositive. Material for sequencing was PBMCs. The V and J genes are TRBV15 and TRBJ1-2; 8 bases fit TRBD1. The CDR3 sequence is CATSRTGELSYTF. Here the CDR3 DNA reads TGTGCCACCAGCAGGACAGGGGAATTGAGCTACACCTTC.